This note documents a single T cell receptor beta chain sequence. This specimen belongs to a study of blood T cells in healthy people across ages. Together with a sample-barcoded 5' primer, a J-beta primer mix was included in a second PCR lasting roughly 6 to 12 cycles. Tags on each cDNA molecule came from a template-switch adaptor with 12 random nucleotides. MiXCR, applied by TCRdb to the 5' RACE reads, yields one record per CDR3 protein. The sample lists 750,000 to 950,000 distinct CDR3 sequences, about 27% occurring once. V was pared by 6 bases and J by 0 bases, with 12 bases between. Germline V CDR1 and CDR2: MDHEN, SYDVKM. The CDR3 has 15 amino acids. The same data also went into a second study, on T cells of mothers and their children. From that second work: RNA was extracted, and all of it went into cDNA synthesis at about 1.6 ug per 15 ul. Across the analysis, no persistent microchimeric T cell clones were detected.

The V call is TRBV28, the J call TRBJ2-1; unclear D gene. Sequencing was carried out using blood. The sequence was obtained from a woman aged 35 to 49 in good health. This CDR3 is CASSRRVNSYNEQFF. The CDR3 coding sequence is TGTGCCAGCAGCCGCCGGGTTAACTCCTACAATGAGCAGTTCTTC.